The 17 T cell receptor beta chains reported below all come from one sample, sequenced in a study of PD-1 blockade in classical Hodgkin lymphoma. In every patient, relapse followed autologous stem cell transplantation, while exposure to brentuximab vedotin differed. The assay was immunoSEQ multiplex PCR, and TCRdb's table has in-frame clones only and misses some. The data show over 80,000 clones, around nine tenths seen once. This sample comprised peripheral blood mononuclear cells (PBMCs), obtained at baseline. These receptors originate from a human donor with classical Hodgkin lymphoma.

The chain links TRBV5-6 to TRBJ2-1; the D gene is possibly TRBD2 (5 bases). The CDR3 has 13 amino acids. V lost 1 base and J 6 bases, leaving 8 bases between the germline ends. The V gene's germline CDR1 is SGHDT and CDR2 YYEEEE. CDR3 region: CASSLTSFNEQFF. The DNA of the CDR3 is TGTGCCAGCAGCTTGACTAGTTTCAATGAGCAGTTCTTC.

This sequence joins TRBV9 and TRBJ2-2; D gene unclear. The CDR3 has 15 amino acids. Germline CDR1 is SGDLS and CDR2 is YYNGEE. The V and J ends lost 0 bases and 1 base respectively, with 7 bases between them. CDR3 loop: CASSVALLNTGELFF. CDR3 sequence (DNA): TGTGCCAGCAGCGTAGCTCTCCTGAACACCGGGGAGCTGTTTTTT. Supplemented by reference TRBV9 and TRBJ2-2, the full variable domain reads DSGVTQTPKHLITATGQRVTLRCSPRSGDLSVYWYQQSLDQGLQFLIQYYNGEERAKGNILERFSAQQFPDLHSELNLSSLELGDSALYFCASSVALLNTGELFFGEGSRLTVL.

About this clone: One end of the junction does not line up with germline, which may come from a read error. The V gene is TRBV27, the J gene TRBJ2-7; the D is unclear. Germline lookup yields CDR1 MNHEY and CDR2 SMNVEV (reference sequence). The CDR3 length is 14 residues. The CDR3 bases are TGTGCCAGCAGTTTTGGTGTCAGTCCCTACGGGCAGTACTTC. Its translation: CASSFGVSPYGQYF.

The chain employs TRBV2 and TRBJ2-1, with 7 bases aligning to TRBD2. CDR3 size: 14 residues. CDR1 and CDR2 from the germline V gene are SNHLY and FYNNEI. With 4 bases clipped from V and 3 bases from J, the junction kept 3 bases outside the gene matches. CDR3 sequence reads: CASSVGGSYNEQFF. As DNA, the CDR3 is TGTGCCAGCAGTGTGGGCGGGAGCTACAATGAGCAGTTCTTC. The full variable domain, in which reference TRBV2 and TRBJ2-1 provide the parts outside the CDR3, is EPEVTQTPSHQVTQMGQEVILRCVPISNHLYFYWYRQILGQKVEFLVSFYNNEISEKSEIFDDQFSVERPDGSNFTLKIRSTKLEDSAMYFCASSVGGSYNEQFFGPGTRLTVL.

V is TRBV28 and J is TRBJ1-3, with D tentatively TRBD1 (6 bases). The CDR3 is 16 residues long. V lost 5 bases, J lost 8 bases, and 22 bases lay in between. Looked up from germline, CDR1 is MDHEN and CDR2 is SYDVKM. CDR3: CASSLPRGAGGDTIYF. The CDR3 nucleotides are TGTGCCAGCAGTCTACCGCGGGGGGCGGGCGGAGACACCATATATTTT. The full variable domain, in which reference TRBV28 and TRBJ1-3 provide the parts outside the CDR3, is DVKVTQSSRYLVKRTGEKVFLECVQDMDHENMFWYRQDPGLGLRLIYFSYDVKMKEKGDIPEGYSVSREKKERFSLILESASTNQTSMYLCASSLPRGAGGDTIYFGEGSWLTVV.

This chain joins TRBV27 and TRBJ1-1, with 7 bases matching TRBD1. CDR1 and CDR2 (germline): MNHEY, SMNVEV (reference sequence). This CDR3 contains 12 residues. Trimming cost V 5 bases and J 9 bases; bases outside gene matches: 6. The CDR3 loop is CASSLLQGKAFF. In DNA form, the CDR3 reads TGTGCCAGCAGTCTACTACAGGGGAAAGCTTTCTTT.

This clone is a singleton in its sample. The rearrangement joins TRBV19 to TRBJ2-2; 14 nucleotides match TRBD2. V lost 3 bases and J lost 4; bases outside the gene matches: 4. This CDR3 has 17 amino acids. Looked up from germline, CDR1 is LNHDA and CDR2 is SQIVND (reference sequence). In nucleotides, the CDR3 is TGTGCCAGTAGTATTGGGACTAGCGGGAGACGCACCGGGGAGCTGTTTTTT. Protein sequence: CASSIGTSGRRTGELFF.

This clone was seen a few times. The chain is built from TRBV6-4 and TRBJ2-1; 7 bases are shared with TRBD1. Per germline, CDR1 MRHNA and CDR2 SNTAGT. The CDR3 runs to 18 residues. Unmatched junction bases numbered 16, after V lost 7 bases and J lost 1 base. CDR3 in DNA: TGTGCCAGCAACTATAACATAGGACAGGCTAGGTCCTACAATGAGCAGTTCTTC. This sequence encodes CASNYNIGQARSYNEQFF.

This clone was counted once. The CDR3 DNA follows: TGTGCCAGTAGTAGGGGACTAGCCTACGAGCAGTACTTC. This gives the protein CASSRGLAYEQYF. The chain links TRBV19 to TRBJ2-7; 8 bases are shared with TRBD2. After removal of 4 bases from V and 2 bases from J, the junction contained 1 base not matched to a gene. Germline V gene sequence: CDR1 LNHDA, CDR2 SQIVND (reference sequence). The CDR3 extends over 13 amino acids.

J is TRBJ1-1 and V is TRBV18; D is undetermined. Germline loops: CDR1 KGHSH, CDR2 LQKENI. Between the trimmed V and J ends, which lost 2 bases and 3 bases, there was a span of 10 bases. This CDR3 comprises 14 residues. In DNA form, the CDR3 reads TGTGCCAGCTCACCAGTCTCTGGGGACACTGAAGCTTTCTTT. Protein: CASSPVSGDTEAFF.

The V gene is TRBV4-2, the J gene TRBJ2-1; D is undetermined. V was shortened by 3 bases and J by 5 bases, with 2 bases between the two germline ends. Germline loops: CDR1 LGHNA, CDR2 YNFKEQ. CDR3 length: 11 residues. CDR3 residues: CASSQHNEQFF. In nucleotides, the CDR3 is TGTGCCAGCAGCCAGCACAATGAGCAGTTCTTC.

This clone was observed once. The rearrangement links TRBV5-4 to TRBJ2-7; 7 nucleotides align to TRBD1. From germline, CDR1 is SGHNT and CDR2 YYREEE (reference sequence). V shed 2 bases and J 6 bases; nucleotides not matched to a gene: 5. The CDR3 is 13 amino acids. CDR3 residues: CASSFTGVSEQYF. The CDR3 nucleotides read TGTGCCAGCAGCTTCACAGGGGTCTCCGAGCAGTACTTC.

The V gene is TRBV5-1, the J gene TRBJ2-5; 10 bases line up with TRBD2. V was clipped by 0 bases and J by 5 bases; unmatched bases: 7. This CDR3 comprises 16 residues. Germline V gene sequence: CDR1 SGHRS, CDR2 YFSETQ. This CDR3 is CASSLGWGTSVETQYF. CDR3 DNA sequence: TGCGCCAGCAGCTTGGGGTGGGGGACTAGCGTGGAGACCCAGTACTTC.

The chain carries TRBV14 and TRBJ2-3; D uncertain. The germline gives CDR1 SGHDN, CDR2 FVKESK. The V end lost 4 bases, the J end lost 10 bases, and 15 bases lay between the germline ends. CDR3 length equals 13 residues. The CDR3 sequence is CASSPTPVGPQYF. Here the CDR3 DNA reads TGTGCCAGCAGCCCCACCCCGGTCGGGCCGCAGTATTTT.

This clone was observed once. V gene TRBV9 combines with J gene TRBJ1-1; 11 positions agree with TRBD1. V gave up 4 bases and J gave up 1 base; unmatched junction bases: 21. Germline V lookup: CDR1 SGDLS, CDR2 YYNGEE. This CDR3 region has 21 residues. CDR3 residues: CASSHTDFDRDRGRENTEAFF. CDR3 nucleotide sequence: TGTGCCAGCAGCCACACAGATTTCGACCGGGACAGGGGGAGGGAGAACACTGAAGCTTTCTTT. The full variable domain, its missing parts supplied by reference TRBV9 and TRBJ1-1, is DSGVTQTPKHLITATGQRVTLRCSPRSGDLSVYWYQQSLDQGLQFLIQYYNGEERAKGNILERFSAQQFPDLHSELNLSSLELGDSALYFCASSHTDFDRDRGRENTEAFFGQGTRLTVV.

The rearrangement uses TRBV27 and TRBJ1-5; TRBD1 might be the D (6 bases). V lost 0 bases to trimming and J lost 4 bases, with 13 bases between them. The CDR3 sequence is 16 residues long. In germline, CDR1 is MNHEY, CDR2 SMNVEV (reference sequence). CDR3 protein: CASSLSSGGANQPQHF. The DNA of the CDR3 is TGTGCCAGCAGTTTATCGTCGGGGGGCGCAAATCAGCCCCAGCATTTT.

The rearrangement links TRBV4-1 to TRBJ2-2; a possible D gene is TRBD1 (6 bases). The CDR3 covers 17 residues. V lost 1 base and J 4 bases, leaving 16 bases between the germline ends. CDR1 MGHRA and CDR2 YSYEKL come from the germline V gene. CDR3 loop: CASSQVAAGVSTGELFF. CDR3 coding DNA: TGCGCCAGCAGCCAAGTGGCAGCAGGGGTCTCCACCGGGGAGCTGTTTTTT.